The source of this T cell receptor (beta chain) is a study of blood T cell repertoires in COVID-19. Study summary: Samples of COVID-19 (acute and convalescent) were obtained from the United States, Italy and Spain. T cells, B-cell-depleted T cells, or PBMCs supplied cDNA or gDNA.

Germline CDR1 and CDR2: MGHDK and SYGVNS. The ends were cut back, 2 bases at V and 10 bases at J, with 12 bases in the middle. This CDR3 comprises 14 residues. Per the study methods: Researchers report that nucleated cell counts were estimated from reference gene primer amplification. Profiling relied on immunoSEQ multiplex PCR, and the TCRdb table lists in-frame clones only, not all of them. V, J and clone size are those of that table, while D and trimming were read from the DNA. The data contain 250,000 to 300,000 clones, 70% to 90% of them singletons. The sequence was obtained from a woman in her 70s with acute or convalescent COVID-19. The material sequenced was peripheral blood. This rearrangement joins TRBV25-1 to TRBJ1-6, with a weak D call TRBD1 (6 bases). CDR3 region: CASSEQGLGSPLHF. DNA of the CDR3: TGTGCCAGCAGTGAACAGGGGTTAGGCTCACCCCTCCACTTT.